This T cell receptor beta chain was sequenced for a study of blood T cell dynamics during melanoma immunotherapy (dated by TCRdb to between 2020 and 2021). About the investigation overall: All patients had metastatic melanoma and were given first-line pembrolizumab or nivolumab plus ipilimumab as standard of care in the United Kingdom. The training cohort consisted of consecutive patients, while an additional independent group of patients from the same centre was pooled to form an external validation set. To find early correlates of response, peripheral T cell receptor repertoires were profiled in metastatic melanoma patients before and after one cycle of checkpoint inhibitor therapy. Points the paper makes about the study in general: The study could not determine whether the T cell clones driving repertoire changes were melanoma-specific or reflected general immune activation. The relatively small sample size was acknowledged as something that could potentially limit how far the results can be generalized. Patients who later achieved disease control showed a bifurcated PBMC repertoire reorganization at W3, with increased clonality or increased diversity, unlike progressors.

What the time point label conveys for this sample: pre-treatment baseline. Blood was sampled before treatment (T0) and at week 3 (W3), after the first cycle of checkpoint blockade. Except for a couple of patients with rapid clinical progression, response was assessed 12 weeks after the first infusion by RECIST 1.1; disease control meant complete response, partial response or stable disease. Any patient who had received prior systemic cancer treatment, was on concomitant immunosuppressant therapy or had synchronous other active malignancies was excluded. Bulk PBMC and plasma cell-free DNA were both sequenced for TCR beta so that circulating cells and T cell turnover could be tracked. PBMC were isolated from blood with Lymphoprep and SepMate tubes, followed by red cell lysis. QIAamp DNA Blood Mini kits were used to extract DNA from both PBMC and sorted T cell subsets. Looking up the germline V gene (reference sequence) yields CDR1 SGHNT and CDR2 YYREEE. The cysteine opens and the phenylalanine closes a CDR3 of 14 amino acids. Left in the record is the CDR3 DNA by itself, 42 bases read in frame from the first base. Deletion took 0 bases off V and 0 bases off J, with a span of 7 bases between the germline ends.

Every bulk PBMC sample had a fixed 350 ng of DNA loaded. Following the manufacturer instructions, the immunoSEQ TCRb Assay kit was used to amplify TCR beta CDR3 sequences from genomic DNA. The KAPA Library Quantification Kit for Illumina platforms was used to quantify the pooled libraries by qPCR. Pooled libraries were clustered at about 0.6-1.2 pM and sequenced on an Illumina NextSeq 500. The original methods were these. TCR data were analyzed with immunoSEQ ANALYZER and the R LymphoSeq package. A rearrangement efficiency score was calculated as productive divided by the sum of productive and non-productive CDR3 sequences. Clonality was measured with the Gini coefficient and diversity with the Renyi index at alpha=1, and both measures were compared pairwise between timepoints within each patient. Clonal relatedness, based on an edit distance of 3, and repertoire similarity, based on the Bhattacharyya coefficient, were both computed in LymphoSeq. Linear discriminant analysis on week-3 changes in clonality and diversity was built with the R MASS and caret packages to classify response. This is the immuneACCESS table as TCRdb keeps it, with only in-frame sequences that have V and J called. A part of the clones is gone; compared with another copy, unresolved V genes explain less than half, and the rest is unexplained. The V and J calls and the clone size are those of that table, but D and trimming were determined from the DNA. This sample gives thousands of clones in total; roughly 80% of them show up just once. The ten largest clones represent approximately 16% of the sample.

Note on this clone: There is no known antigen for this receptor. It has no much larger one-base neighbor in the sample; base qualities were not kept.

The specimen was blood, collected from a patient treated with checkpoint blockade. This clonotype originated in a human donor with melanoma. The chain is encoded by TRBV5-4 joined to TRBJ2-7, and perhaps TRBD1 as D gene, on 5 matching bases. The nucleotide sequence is TGTGCCAGCAGCTTGGGACAGATCTCCTACGAGCAGTACTTC. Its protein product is CASSLGQISYEQYF.